This T cell receptor beta chain was documented in a study of human T cells and chemical hapten exposure. Turning to the study itself: Diphenylcyclopropenone was administered weekly to the scalp of patients throughout the roughly 25-week study.

The CDR3 runs to 16 residues. Germline lookup yields CDR1 SGHTA and CDR2 FQGNSA. J lost 6 bases, V lost 4 bases, and 9 bases had no gene match. TCRdb redid the calling of the RACE reads with MiXCR, one entry per CDR3 protein. Among roughly 100,000 distinct CDR3 sequences listed, 9.5% to 15% were seen once. Study-wide results and caveats: No alteration of TCRs above 1 in 1000 frequency was seen with DPC sensitization. In the PT1 data, expanded TCR counts showed a positive correlation with patch test score.

Indicated time point: pre-sensitization, week 0. Treatment defined: therapeutic diphenylcyclopropenone sensitization with weekly scalp DPC. The table lists this clonotype with a few counts. Its antigen is as yet unknown. The starting material was whole blood, obtained in connection with sensitization to the hapten diphenylcyclopropenone (DPC). The TCR comes from a woman aged 45-65 years with alopecia areata. Some clones in this sample may be carry-over from other donors' samples. The chain has TRBV7-2 and TRBJ2-2; TRBD2 aligns across 9 bases. The CDR3 DNA is TGTGCCAGCAGCTCTAGGTCGGGACTAGCTGCCGGGGAGCTGTTTTTT. Translation gives CASSSRSGLAAGELFF.